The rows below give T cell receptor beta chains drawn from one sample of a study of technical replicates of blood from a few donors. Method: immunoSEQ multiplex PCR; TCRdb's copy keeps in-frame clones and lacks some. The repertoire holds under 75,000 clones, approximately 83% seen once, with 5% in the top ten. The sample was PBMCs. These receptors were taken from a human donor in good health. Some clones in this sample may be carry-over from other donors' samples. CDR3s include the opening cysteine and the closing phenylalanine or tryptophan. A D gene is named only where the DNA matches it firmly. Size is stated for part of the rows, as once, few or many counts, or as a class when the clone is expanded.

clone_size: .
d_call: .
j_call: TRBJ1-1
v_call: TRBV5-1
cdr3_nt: TGCGCCAGCAGCTCCCTGCAGGGTCAAGATGAAGCTTTCTTT
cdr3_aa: CASSSLQGQDEAFF

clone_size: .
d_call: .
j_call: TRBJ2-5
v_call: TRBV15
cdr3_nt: TGTGCCACCAGCGCCCACGGGGCGGGGCAAGAGACCCAGTACTTC
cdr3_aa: CATSAHGAGQETQYF

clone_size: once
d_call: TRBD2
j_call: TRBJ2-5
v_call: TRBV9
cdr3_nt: TGTGCCAGCAGCCTTAGCGGGAGGGAGACCCAGTACTTC
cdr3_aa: CASSLSGRETQYF

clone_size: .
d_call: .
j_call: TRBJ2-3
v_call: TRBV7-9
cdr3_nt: TGTGCCAGCAGCTTAGATAGTCTACCAGAGGGAGATACGCAGTATTTT
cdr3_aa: CASSLDSLPEGDTQYF

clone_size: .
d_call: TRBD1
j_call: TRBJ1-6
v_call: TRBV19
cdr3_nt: TGTGCCAGTACCGACAGGGGGCAGTTGGCTAATTCACCCCTCCACTTT
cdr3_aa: CASTDRGQLANSPLHF

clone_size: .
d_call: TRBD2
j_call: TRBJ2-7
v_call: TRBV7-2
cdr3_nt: TGTGCCAGCAGCTCCACGGGGGGAGACTCCTACGAGCAGTACTTC
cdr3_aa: CASSSTGGDSYEQYF

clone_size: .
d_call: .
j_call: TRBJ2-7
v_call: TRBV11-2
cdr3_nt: TGTGCCAGCAGCGGAGAGACCTACGAGCAGTACTTC
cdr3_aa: CASSGETYEQYF

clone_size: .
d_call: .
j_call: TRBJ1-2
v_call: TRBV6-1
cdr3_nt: TGTGCCAGCAGCGAAATCCTTACTAACTATGGCTACACCTTC
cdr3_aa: CASSEILTNYGYTF

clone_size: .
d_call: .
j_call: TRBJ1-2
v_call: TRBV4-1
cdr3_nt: TGCGCCAGCAGCCAAGAAAAGGGGTTTAACTATGGCTACACCTTC
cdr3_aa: CASSQEKGFNYGYTF

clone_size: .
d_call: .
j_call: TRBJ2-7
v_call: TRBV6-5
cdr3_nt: TGTGCCAGCAGTAAGACAATAAGCTACGAGCAGTACTTC
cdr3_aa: CASSKTISYEQYF

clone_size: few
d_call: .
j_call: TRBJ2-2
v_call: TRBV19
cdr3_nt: TGTGCCAGCCGGGACAATCGTAACGGGGAGCTGTTTTTT
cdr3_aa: CASRDNRNGELFF

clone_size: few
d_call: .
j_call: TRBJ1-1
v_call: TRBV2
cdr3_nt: TGTGCCAGCAGTGGATCTCAAGCGGGGGCGCGCACTGAAGCTTTCTTT
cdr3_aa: CASSGSQAGARTEAFF

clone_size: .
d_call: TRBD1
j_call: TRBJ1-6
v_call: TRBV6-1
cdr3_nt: TGTGCCAGCAGAGAAACGACAGGGACACCCCTCCACTTT
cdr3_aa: CASRETTGTPLHF

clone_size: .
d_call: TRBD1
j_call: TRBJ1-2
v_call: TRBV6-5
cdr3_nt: TGTGCCAGCAGTTACTTACAGGGGAACTATGGCTACACCTTC
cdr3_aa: CASSYLQGNYGYTF

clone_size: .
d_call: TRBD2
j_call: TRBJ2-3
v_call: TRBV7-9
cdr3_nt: TGTGCCAGCAGCCCCCAGACTAGCTTTGAGACAGATACGCAGTATTTT
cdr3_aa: CASSPQTSFETDTQYF

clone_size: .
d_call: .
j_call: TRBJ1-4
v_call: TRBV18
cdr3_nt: TGTGCCAGCTCACCCGGCCGGGGTGAAAAACTGTTTTTT
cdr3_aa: CASSPGRGEKLFF

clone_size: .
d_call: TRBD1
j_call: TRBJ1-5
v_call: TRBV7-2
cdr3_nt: TGTGCCAGCAGCTCCTTTCGACAGGGGCGCGATCAGCCCCAGCATTTT
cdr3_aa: CASSSFRQGRDQPQHF

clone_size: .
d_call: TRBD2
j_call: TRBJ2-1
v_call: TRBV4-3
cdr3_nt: TGCGCCAGCAGCCAAGATGTGGCGGGGGGCCGCTACAATGAGCAGTTCTTC
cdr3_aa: CASSQDVAGGRYNEQFF

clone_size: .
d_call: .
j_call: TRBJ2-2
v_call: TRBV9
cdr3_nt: TGTGCCAGCAGCGCCGGGGGAACCGGGGAGCTGTTTTTT
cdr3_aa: CASSAGGTGELFF

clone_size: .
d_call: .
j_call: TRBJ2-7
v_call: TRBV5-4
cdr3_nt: TGTGCCAGCAGCCGGGACATTGAACTCCACGAGCAGTACTTC
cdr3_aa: CASSRDIELHEQYF

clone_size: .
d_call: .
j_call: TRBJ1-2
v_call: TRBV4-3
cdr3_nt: TGCGCCAGCAGCCAAGATTATTTCGAACAGTCCCGATTCGGCTACACCTTC
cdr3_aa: CASSQDYFEQSRFGYTF

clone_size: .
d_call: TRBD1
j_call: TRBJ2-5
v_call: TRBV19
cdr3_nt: TGTGCCAGTAGTATGAGGCAGGGGGCCCGGTTAGGGGAGACCCAGTACTTC
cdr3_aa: CASSMRQGARLGETQYF

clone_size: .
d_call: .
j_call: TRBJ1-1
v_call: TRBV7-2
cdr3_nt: TGTGCCAGCAGCCCCCGAGCGAACACTGAAGCTTTCTTT
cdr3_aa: CASSPRANTEAFF

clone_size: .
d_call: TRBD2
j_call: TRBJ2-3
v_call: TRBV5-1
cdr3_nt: TGCGCCAGCGGAAGCGGGGGGGCCGCAGATACGCAGTATTTT
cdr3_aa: CASGSGGAADTQYF

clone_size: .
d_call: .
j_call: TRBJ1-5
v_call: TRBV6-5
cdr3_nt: TGTGCCAGCAGGACCGGACAGTATAGCAATCAGCCCCAGCATTTT
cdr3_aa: CASRTGQYSNQPQHF

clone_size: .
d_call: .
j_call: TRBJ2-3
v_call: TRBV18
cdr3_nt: TGTGCCAGCTCACCACCCAACCCACCCGGGACAGATACGCAGTATTTT
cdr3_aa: CASSPPNPPGTDTQYF

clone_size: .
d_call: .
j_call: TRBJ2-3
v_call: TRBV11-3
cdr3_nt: TGTGCCAGCAGCCCTAATGAGGGTGATACGCAGTATTTT
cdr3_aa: CASSPNEGDTQYF

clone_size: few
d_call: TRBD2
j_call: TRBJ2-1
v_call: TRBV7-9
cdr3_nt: TGTGCCAGCACCGAACGGGGGGGATCAATGTTCGGGCAGTTCTTC
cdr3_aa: CASTERGGSMFGQFF

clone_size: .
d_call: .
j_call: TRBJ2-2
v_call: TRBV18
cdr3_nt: TGTGCCAGCTCACCACTACAGGGAAAGAACACCGGGGAGCTGTTTTTT
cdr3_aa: CASSPLQGKNTGELFF

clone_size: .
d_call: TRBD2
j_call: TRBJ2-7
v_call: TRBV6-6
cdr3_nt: TGTGCCAGCAGTTACTTGCGCGGGGGGGTCTACGAGCAGTACTTC
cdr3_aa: CASSYLRGGVYEQYF

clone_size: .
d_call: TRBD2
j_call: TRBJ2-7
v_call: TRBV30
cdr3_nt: TGTGCCTGGGGACTAGCGGGAGGGGGATACGAGCAGTACTTC
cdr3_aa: CAWGLAGGGYEQYF

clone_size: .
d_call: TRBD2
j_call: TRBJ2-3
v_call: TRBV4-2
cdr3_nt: TGTGCCAGCAGCCAAGGGTGGTCCTCGGGGGGAGATACGCAGTATTTT
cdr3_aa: CASSQGWSSGGDTQYF

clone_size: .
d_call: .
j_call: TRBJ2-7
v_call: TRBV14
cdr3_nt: TGTGCCAGCAGCCAAAAGGCGACTGGTGCATCAGGGCGCTACGAGCAGTACTTC
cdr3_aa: CASSQKATGASGRYEQYF

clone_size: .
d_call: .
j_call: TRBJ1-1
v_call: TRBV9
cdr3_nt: TGTGCCAGCAGCGTAGGGCAGATGAACACTGAAGCTTTCTTT
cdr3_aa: CASSVGQMNTEAFF

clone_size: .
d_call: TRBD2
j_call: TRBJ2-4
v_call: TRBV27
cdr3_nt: TGTGCCAGCAGTTCCCTACTAGCGGGGTTAGCCAAAAACATTCAGTACTTC
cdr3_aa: CASSSLLAGLAKNIQYF

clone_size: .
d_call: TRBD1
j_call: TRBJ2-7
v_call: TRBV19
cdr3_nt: TGTGCCAGTAAGGACAGGAACTACGAGCAGTACTTC
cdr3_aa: CASKDRNYEQYF

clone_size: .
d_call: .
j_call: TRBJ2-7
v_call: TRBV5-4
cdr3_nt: TGTGCCAGCAGGGCCGGGACTGGAAGCCCCTACGAGCAGTACTTC
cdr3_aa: CASRAGTGSPYEQYF

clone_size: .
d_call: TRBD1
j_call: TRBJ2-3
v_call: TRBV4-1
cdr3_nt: TGCGCCAGCAGCCCTTCACCTCCAGGGGGCTGGCAAGATACGCAGTATTTT
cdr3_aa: CASSPSPPGGWQDTQYF

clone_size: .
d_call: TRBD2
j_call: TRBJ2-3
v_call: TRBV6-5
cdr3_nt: TGTGCCATCAGTGATATCGCGGGGGAAGATACGCAGTATTTT
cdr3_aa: CAISDIAGEDTQYF

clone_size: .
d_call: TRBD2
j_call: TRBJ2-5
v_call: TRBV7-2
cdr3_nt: TGTGCCAGCAGCCCTGTGGTAGCGGGAGGGCCGGAGACCCAGTACTTC
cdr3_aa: CASSPVVAGGPETQYF

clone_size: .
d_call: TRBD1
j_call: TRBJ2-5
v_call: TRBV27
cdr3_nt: TGTGCCAGCAGTTCGGACAGGGGTAGGGAGACCCAGTACTTC
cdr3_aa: CASSSDRGRETQYF

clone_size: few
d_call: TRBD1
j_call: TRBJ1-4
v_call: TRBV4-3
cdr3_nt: TGCGCCAGCAGCCAGCAAGGGACAGGGGGGACGAAACTGTTTTTT
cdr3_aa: CASSQQGTGGTKLFF

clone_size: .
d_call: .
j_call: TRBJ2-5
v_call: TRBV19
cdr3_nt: TGTGCCAGTAGCCTCACAGGTGTCCAAGAGACCCAGTACTTC
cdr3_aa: CASSLTGVQETQYF

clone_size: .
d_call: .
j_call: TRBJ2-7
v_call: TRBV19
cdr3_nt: TGTGCCAGTAGCCCTTCCTACGAGCAGTACTTC
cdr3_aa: CASSPSYEQYF

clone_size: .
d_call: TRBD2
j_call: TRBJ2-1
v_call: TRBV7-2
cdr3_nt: TGTGCCAGCAGCTTAGATAGCGGGTACAATGAGCAGTTCTTC
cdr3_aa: CASSLDSGYNEQFF

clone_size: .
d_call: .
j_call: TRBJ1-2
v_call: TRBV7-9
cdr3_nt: TGTGCCAGCAGCTTAGAGGGGTTGGGATATGGCTACACCTTC
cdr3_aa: CASSLEGLGYGYTF